This is a list of T cell receptor beta chains from one sample in a study of cytomegalovirus exposure and HLA in healthy donors. Only in-frame clones appear in the TCRdb table, and some are missing; sequencing was by immunoSEQ multiplex PCR. The table shows roughly 250,000 clones, with 65% to 85% occurring only once. Input material: PBMCs. These receptors were obtained from a female donor in good health and CMV-seronegative. Both conserved end residues are part of each CDR3. The D gene is left open where the match is weak. Clone size is given for some rows only: seen once, a few or many times, or a class if the clone is expanded.

TRBD2	few	TRBV18	TRBJ2-1	TGTGCCAGCTCACCTAAGCGGGAGGGCCTCAATGAGCAGTTCTTC	CASSPKREGLNEQFF
-	-	TRBV6-6	TRBJ1-2	TGTGCCAGCAACCGAGGAGGGGCCTATGGCTACACCTTC	CASNRGGAYGYTF
TRBD1	few	TRBV19	TRBJ1-5	TGTGCCAGTACCTCGCCGGGGACAGGGGTCATTCAGCCCCAGCATTTT	CASTSPGTGVIQPQHF
-	-	TRBV21-1	TRBJ2-6	TGTGCCAGCAGCAAAGTAAGACAGTCAACTTGCTCTGGGGCCAACGTCCTGACTTTC	CASSKVRQSTCSGANVLTF
TRBD2	-	TRBV7-2	TRBJ2-3	TGTGCCAGCAGCTTACTAGCGGGAGATGTAGATACGCAGTATTTT	CASSLLAGDVDTQYF
-	-	TRBV18	TRBJ2-7	TGTGCCAGCTCACCACCGGGGGGACAGATTTACGAGCAGTACTTC	CASSPPGGQIYEQYF
-	-	TRBV11-2	TRBJ1-1	TGTGCCAGCAGCTTAGGTCCGGGAAGAAATGAAGCTTTCTTT	CASSLGPGRNEAFF
-	-	TRBV30	TRBJ2-1	TGTGCCTGGGAAGTGGGTACAGGCAATGAGCAGTTCTTC	CAWEVGTGNEQFF
-	-	TRBV7-9	TRBJ2-6	TGTGCCAGCAGCCCATGGGCCAACGTCCTGACTTTC	CASSPWANVLTF
TRBD2	-	TRBV5-1	TRBJ2-3	TGCGCCAGCAGCTTTAGCGGGAGCACAGATACGCAGTATTTT	CASSFSGSTDTQYF
TRBD2	-	TRBV27	TRBJ2-1	TGTGCCAGCAGTTTGGGGGTCCTAGCGGGGGTTAATGAGCAGTTCTTC	CASSLGVLAGVNEQFF
-	-	TRBV27	TRBJ1-5	TGTGCCAGCGCAATGGGCAGAGATCAGCCCCAGCATTTT	CASAMGRDQPQHF
TRBD1	-	TRBV6-1	TRBJ2-2	TGTGCCAGCAATGTACAGGGGAATTTGGGCGGGGAGCTGTTTTTT	CASNVQGNLGGELFF
TRBD1	-	TRBV6-4	TRBJ1-5	TGTGCCAGCAGTGACCCCGGACAGGGGGGAGGCAATCAGCCCCAGCATTTT	CASSDPGQGGGNQPQHF
TRBD1	-	TRBV6-1	TRBJ1-1	TGTGCCAGCATGGACAGGCGCAACACTGAAGCTTTCTTT	CASMDRRNTEAFF
TRBD2	few	TRBV9	TRBJ2-3	TGTGCCAGCAGCCCAGCGGGAGGTCCCATCACAGATACGCAGTATTTT	CASSPAGGPITDTQYF
-	once	TRBV19	TRBJ1-3	TGTGCCAGTAGCGCCGGGGGATCTGGAAACACCATATATTTT	CASSAGGSGNTIYF
TRBD2	-	TRBV5-1	TRBJ2-1	TGCGCCAGCAGCGGCAGACTAGCGGGAGATGAGCAGTTCTTC	CASSGRLAGDEQFF
-	-	TRBV18	TRBJ2-7	TGTGCCAGCTCTCCTAATCAAGACTACGAGCAGTACTTC	CASSPNQDYEQYF
TRBD1	-	TRBV5-4	TRBJ1-1	TGTGCCAGCCTATGGACAGGCCCCCTCACTGAAGCTTTCTTT	CASLWTGPLTEAFF
-	-	TRBV7-9	TRBJ2-3	TGTGCCAGCAGCGACAGCCACCTAAGGGCAGATACGCAGTATTTT	CASSDSHLRADTQYF
-	-	TRBV9	TRBJ1-2	TGTGCCAGCAGCGGCGGGGGCCCTAACTATGGCTACACCTTC	CASSGGGPNYGYTF
-	-	TRBV6-6	TRBJ1-1	TGTGCCAGCGGCAGGGCCTTGAACACTGAAGCTTTCTTT	CASGRALNTEAFF
-	-	TRBV5-1	TRBJ2-2	TGCGCCATCGGACAGCCATCCGGGGAGCTGTTTTTT	CAIGQPSGELFF
TRBD2	few	TRBV11-3	TRBJ2-5	TGTGCCAGCAGCCGAGCGGGAGAGGCTGAGACCCAGTACTTC	CASSRAGEAETQYF
-	-	TRBV27	TRBJ1-2	TGTGCCAGCAGTTTATCGACAGGACTCTATGGCTACACCTTC	CASSLSTGLYGYTF
-	few	TRBV5-6	TRBJ1-1	TGTGCCAGCAGTAGCGGTAGTAAACATTTGAACACTGAAGCTTTCTTT	CASSSGSKHLNTEAFF
-	-	TRBV27	TRBJ1-1	TGTGCCAGCAGTTTACAGGGCGTAAGAAACACTGAAGCTTTCTTT	CASSLQGVRNTEAFF
-	-	TRBV6-6	TRBJ1-1	TGTGCCAGCAGAGAACAGGGTATTGTGACTGAAGCTTTCTTT	CASREQGIVTEAFF
-	-	TRBV11-2	TRBJ1-1	TGTGCCAGCAGCTTAGCGGTCGGTTCTGAAGCTTTCTTT	CASSLAVGSEAFF
-	-	TRBV29-1	TRBJ2-1	TGCAGCGTTATAAGGGACTTTTTTCGGTCGGGTGAGCAGTTCTTC	CSVIRDFFRSGEQFF
TRBD2	few	TRBV9	TRBJ2-2	TGTGCCAGCAGATCACTAGCGGGAGCCGGGGAGCTGTTTTTT	CASRSLAGAGELFF
TRBD1	few	TRBV5-1	TRBJ2-5	TGCGCCAGCAGCCTGGGACAGCAAGAGACCCAGTACTTC	CASSLGQQETQYF
-	-	TRBV7-2	TRBJ1-1	TGTGCCAGCAGCCTGACATCTGAAGCTTTCTTT	CASSLTSEAFF
TRBD2	few	TRBV5-6	TRBJ2-7	TGTGCCAGCAGCCTTCCTAGCGGAAAAATGTACGAGCAGTACTTC	CASSLPSGKMYEQYF
-	few	TRBV19	TRBJ2-7	TGTGCCAGTAGAGCGACAGGGGAGGGGAGCGAGCAGTACTTC	CASRATGEGSEQYF
TRBD2	-	TRBV2	TRBJ2-1	TGTGCCAGCAGTGTGTCAACGGGAGGGCCTGATGAGCAGTTCTTC	CASSVSTGGPDEQFF
-	-	TRBV7-9	TRBJ2-1	TGTTCCAGCAAGAGAATCTCCAATGAGCAGTTCTTC	CSSKRISNEQFF
TRBD2	-	TRBV11-2	TRBJ2-3	TGTGCCAGCAGCCTGGGAGCGGGAGGGGCAGATACGCAGTATTTT	CASSLGAGGADTQYF
TRBD1	once	TRBV11-2	TRBJ2-7	TGTGCCAGCAGCCGACAGGGGGCAAAACTCTCCTACGAGCAGTACTTC	CASSRQGAKLSYEQYF
TRBD2	-	TRBV10-1	TRBJ2-7	TGCGCCAGCATAAGTCCCATAGCGGGATACGAGCAGTACTTC	CASISPIAGYEQYF
TRBD1	-	TRBV20-1	TRBJ2-1	TGCAGTGCTAGAAGACAGGGCGAAGGGATCTTC	CSARRQGEGIF
-	-	TRBV28	TRBJ1-1	TGTGCCAGCAGTTTACCGAGGGAGCGTCGGAGGGCTGAAGCTTTCTTT	CASSLPRERRRAEAFF
TRBD2	-	TRBV19	TRBJ2-1	TGTGCCAGCAGCCTAGCGGCAAGCTCCTACAATGAGCAGTTCTTC	CASSLAASSYNEQFF
-	-	TRBV15	TRBJ2-2	TGTGCCACCAGCCCGGGGGATTTAACCGGGGAGCTGTTTTTT	CATSPGDLTGELFF
-	-	TRBV9	TRBJ1-2	TGTGCCAGCAGCGTTTCAGGCTTAGTTCCCTATGGCTACACCTTC	CASSVSGLVPYGYTF
TRBD2	few	TRBV19	TRBJ2-2	TGTGCCAGTAGTACCCTAGCGGGAGTGGGCACCGGGGAGCTGTTTTTT	CASSTLAGVGTGELFF
-	-	TRBV27	TRBJ2-2	TGTGCCAGCCATGGGGGGACGAACACCGGGGAGCTGTTTTTT	CASHGGTNTGELFF
TRBD1	-	TRBV28	TRBJ2-7	TGTGCCAGCACTATACAGGGGCAAGTTGACGAGCAGTACTTC	CASTIQGQVDEQYF
TRBD1	-	TRBV15	TRBJ2-7	TGTGCCACCAGCGGACCGGGACAGGGGTCTTACGAGCAGTACTTC	CATSGPGQGSYEQYF
TRBD2	-	TRBV6-1	TRBJ2-7	TGTGCCAGTCAACTAGCGGGAGGAACGTACGAGCAGTACTTC	CASQLAGGTYEQYF
-	-	TRBV5-1	TRBJ2-7	TGCGCCAGCAGCTTGGATAACTACGAGCAGTACTTC	CASSLDNYEQYF
-	-	TRBV14	TRBJ1-1	TGTGCCAGCAGCCAAGAGGGTGTAAGGCCCGGGGGAACTGAAGCTTTCTTT	CASSQEGVRPGGTEAFF
-	-	TRBV5-4	TRBJ2-1	TGTGCCAGCAGGACCGGGGGTACCAGCTCCTACAATGAGCAGTTCTTC	CASRTGGTSSYNEQFF
TRBD1	once	TRBV30	TRBJ1-5	TGTGCCTGGAGGGCCAGGGGGTCTTATCAGCCCCAGCATTTT	CAWRARGSYQPQHF
-	few	TRBV28	TRBJ1-5	TGTGCCAGCAGTTTTCAGGGAAAGTGTCAGCCCCAGCATTTT	CASSFQGKCQPQHF
-	-	TRBV7-9	TRBJ2-3	TGTGCCAGCAGCCCCACAACAGATACGCAGTATTTT	CASSPTTDTQYF
TRBD1	once	TRBV19	TRBJ2-2	TGTGCCAGTAGCAGGGACCTCCGGGACAGGTTTACCGGGGAGCTGTTTTTT	CASSRDLRDRFTGELFF
-	few	TRBV9	TRBJ2-2	TGTGCCAGCAGCGTAGCGGGGTCGAACACCGGGGAGCTGTTTTTT	CASSVAGSNTGELFF